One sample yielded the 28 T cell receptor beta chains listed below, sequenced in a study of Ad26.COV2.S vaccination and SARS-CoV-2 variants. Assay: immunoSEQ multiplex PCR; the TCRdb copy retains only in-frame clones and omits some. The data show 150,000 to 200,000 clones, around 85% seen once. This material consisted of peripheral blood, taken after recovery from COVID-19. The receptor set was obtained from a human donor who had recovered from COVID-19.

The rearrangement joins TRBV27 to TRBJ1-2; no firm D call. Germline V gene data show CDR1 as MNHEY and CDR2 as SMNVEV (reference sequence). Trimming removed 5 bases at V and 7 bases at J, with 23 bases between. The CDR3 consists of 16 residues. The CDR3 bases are TGTGCCAGCAGTCCCTCGCGGACGAGTTCCCGGGCTGGCTACACCTTC. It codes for CASSPSRTSSRAGYTF.

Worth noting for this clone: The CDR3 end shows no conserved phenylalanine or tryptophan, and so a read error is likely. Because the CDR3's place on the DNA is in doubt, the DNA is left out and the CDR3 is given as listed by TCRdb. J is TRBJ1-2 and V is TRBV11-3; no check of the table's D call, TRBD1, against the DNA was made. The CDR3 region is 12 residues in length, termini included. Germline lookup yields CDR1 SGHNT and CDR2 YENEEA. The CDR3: CASSLIQGALKV.

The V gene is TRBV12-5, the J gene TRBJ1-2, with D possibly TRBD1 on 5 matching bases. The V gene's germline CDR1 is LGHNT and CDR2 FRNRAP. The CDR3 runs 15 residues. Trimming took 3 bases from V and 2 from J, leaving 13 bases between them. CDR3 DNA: TGTGCTAGTGGTTTTGGGGCAGGGCTGAACTATGGCTACACCTTC. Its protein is CASGFGAGLNYGYTF.

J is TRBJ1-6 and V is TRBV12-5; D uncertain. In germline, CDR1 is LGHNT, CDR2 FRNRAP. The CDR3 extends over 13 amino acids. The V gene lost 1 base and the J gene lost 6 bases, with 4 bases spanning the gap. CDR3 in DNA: TGTGCTAGTGGTTTGGCCTTTAATTCACCCCTCCACTTT. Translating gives CASGLAFNSPLHF.

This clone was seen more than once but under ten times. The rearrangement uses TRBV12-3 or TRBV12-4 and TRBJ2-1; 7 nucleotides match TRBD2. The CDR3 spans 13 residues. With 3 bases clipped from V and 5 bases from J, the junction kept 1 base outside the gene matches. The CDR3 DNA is TGTGCCAGCAGTTTGGGGACTAACAATGAGCAGTTCTTC. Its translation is CASSLGTNNEQFF.

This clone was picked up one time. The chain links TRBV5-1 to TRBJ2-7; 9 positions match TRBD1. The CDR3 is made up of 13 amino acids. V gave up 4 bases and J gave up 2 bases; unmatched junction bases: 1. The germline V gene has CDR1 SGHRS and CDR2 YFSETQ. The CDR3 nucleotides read TGCGCCAGCAGCAGGGACAGGGCCTACGAGCAGTACTTC. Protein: CASSRDRAYEQYF.

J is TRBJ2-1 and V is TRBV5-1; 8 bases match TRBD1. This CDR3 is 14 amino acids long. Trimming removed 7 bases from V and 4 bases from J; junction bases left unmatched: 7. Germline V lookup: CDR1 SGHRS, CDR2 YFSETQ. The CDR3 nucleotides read TGCGCCAGCGGGGAGGACAGGGCTTACAATGAGCAGTTCTTC. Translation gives CASGEDRAYNEQFF.

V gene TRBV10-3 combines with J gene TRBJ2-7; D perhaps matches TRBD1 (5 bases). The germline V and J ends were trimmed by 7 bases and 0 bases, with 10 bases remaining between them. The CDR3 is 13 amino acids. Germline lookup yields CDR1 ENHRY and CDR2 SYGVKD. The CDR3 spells CAITTDNSYEQYF. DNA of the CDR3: TGTGCCATCACCACGGACAACTCCTACGAGCAGTACTTC.

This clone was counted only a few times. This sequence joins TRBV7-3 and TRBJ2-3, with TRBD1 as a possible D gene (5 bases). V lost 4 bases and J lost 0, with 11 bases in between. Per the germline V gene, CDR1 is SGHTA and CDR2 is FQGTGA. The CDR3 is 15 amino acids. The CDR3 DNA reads TGTGCCAGCAGCTCCCTTGGGGCTAGCACAGATACGCAGTATTTT. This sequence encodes CASSSLGASTDTQYF.

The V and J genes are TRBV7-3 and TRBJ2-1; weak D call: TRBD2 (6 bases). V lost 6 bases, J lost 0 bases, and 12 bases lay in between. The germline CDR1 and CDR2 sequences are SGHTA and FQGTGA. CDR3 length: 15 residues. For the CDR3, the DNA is TGTGCCAGCAGTTCCCGGGACTCCTCCTACAATGAGCAGTTCTTC. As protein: CASSSRDSSYNEQFF.

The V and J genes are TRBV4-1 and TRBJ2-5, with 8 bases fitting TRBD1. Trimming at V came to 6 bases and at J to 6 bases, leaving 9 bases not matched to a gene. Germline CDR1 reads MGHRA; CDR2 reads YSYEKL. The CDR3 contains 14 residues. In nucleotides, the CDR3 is TGCGCCAGCAGGACGACAGGGGTGTTGAAGACCCAGTACTTC. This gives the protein CASRTTGVLKTQYF.

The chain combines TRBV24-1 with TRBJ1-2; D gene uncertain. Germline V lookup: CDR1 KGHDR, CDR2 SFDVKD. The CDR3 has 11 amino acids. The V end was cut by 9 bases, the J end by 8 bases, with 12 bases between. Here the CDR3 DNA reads TGTGCCACCGGAGGAAGAGGAGGCTACACCTTC. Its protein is CATGGRGGYTF.

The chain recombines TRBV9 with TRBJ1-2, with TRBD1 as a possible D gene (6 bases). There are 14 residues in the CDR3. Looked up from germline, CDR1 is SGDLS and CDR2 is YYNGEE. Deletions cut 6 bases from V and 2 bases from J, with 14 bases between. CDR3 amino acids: CASNPGGPNYGYTF. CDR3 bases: TGTGCCAGCAACCCGGGGGGGCCGAACTATGGCTACACCTTC.

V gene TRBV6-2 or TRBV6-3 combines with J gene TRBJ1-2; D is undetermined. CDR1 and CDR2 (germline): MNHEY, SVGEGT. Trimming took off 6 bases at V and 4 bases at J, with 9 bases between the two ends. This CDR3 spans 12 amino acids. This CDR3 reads CASSRKIYGYTF. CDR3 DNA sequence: TGTGCCAGCAGCCGAAAAATCTATGGCTACACCTTC.

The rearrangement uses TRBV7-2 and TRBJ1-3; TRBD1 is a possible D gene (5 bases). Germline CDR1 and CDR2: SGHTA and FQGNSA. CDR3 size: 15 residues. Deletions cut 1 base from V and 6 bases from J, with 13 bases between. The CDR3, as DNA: TGTGCCAGCAGCTTAGAGGGACTCGGTGTAAACACCATATATTTT. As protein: CASSLEGLGVNTIYF.

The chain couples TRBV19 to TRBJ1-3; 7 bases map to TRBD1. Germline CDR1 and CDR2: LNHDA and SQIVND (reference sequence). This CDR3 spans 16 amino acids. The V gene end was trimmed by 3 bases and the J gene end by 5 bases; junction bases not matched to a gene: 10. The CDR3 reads CASSIISSGGRNTIYF. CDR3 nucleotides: TGTGCCAGTAGTATTATATCGTCAGGGGGAAGAAACACCATATATTTT. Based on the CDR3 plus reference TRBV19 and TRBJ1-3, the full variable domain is DGGITQSPKYLFRKEGQNVTLSCEQNLNHDAMYWYRQDPGQGLRLIYYSQIVNDFQKGDIAEGYSVSREKKESFPLTVTSAQKNPTAFYLCASSIISSGGRNTIYFGEGSWLTVV.

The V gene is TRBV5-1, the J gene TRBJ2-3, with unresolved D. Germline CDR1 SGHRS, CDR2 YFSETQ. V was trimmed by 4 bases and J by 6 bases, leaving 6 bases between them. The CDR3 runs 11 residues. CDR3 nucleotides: TGCGCCAGCAGCGGAGCGGATACGCAGTATTTT. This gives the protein CASSGADTQYF.

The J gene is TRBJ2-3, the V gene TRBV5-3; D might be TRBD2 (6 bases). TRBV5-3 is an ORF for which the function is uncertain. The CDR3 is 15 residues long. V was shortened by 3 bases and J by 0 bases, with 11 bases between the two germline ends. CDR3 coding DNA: TGTGCCAGAAGCTACGTGGGGGGTAGCACAGATACGCAGTATTTT. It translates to CARSYVGGSTDTQYF.

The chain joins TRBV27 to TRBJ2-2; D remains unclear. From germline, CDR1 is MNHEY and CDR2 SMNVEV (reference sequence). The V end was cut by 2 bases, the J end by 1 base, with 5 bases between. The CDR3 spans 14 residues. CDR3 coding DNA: TGTGCCAGCAGTTTACGAAGGAACACCGGGGAGCTGTTTTTT. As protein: CASSLRRNTGELFF.

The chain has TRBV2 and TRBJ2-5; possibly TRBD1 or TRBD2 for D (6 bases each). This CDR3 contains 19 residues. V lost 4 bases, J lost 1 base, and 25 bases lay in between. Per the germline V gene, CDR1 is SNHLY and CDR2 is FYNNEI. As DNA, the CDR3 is TGTGCCAGCAGTGGAAGGCCCCTGGCAAAGACGGGGGCCCAAGAGACCCAGTACTTC. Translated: CASSGRPLAKTGAQETQYF.

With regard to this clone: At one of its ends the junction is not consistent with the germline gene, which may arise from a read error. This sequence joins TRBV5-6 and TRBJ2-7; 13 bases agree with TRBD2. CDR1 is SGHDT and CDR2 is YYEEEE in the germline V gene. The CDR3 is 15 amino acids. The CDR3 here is CASSSTRTSGRFGNF. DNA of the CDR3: TGTGCCAGCAGCTCGACCCGGACTAGCGGGAGATTCGGTAACTTC.

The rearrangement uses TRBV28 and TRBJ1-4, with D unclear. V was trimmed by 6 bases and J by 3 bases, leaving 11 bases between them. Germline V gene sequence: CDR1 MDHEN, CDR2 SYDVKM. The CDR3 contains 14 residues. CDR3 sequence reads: CASRNPRANEKLFF. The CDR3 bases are TGTGCCAGCAGAAACCCTCGGGCTAATGAAAAACTGTTTTTT.

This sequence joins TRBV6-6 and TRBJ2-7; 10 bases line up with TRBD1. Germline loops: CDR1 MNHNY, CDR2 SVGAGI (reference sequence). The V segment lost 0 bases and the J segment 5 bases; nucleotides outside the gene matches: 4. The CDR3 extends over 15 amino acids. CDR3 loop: CASSYSGQGTHEQYF. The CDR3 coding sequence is TGTGCCAGCAGTTACTCGGGACAGGGGACCCACGAGCAGTACTTC.

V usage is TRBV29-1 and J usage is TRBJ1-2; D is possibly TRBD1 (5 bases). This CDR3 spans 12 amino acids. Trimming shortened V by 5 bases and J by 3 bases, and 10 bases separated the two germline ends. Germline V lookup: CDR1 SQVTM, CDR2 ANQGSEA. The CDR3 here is CSVTGTDYGYTF. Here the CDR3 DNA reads TGCAGCGTTACCGGGACGGACTATGGCTACACCTTC.

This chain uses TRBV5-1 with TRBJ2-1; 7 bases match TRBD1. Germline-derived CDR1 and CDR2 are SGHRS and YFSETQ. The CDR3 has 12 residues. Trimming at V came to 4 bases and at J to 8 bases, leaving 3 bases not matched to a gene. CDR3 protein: CASSLDRDEQFF. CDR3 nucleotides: TGCGCCAGCAGCCTCGACAGGGATGAGCAGTTCTTC.

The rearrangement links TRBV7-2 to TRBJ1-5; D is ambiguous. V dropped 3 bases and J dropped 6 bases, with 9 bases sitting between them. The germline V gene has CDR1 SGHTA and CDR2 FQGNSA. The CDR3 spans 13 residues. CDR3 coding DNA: TGTGCCAGCAGCTTCGGCGTAGGTCAGCCCCAGCATTTT. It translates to CASSFGVGQPQHF.

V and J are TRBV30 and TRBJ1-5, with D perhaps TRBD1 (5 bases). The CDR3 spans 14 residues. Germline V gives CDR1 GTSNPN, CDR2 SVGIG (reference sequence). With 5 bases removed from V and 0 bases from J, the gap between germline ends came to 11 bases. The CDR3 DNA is TGTGCCTGGTCCTGGGGGAGTAGCAATCAGCCCCAGCATTTT. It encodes CAWSWGSSNQPQHF.

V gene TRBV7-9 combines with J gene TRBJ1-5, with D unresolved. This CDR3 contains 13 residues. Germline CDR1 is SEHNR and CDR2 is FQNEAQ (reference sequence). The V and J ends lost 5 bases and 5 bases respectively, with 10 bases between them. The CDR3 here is CASSPLEDQPQHF. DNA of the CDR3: TGTGCCAGCAGCCCCTTGGAGGATCAGCCCCAGCATTTT.